Below are 29 T cell receptor beta chains sequenced from a single sample in a study of response to subunit inactivated influenza vaccine. MiXCR was run by TCRdb on the RT-PCR reads, yielding one entry per CDR3 protein. Found here are fewer than 700,000 distinct CDR3 sequences, under 15% of them singletons; the top ten hold less than 15%. The sample consisted of PBMCs from blood, taken roughly 48 days after vaccination. The receptor set was obtained from a man aged 50 to 60 who received an inactivated influenza vaccine.

This chain links TRBV5-5 with TRBJ1-6; no clear D gene. The V and J ends lost 4 bases and 8 bases respectively, with 19 bases between them. The V gene's germline CDR1 is SGHKS and CDR2 YYEKEE (reference sequence). The CDR3 consists of 16 residues. The CDR3 loop is CASSLTAVGKYSPLHF. CDR3 DNA: TGTGCCAGCAGCCTTACCGCGGTGGGGAAATATTCACCCCTCCACTTT.

V usage is TRBV5-5 and J usage is TRBJ2-5, with D hard to call. With 0 bases removed from V and 2 bases from J, the gap between germline ends came to 11 bases. There are 15 residues in the CDR3. The germline CDR1 and CDR2 sequences are SGHKS and YYEKEE (reference sequence). Here the CDR3 reads CASSLDGRQQETQYF. The CDR3, as DNA: TGTGCCAGCAGCTTGGATGGCAGGCAACAAGAGACCCAGTACTTC.

The table lists this clonotype with many counts. The gene calls are TRBV20-1 and TRBJ2-5; 9 nucleotides line up with TRBD2. The CDR3 loop spans 13 amino acids. Germline values: CDR1 DFQATT, CDR2 SNEGSKA (reference sequence). J was trimmed by 3 bases and V by 6 bases; bases with no gene match: 5. DNA for the CDR3: TGCAGTGCCACGCGGGGGGGAGAAGAGACCCAGTACTTC. Encoded protein: CSATRGGEETQYF.

The sample holds a few counts of this clonotype. V gene TRBV20-1 combines with J gene TRBJ1-2; possible D gene TRBD1, 6 bases. Germline V gives CDR1 DFQATT, CDR2 SNEGSKA (reference sequence). The CDR3 length is 13 residues. V was shortened by 3 bases and J by 4 bases, with 12 bases between the two germline ends. CDR3 loop: CSASTTGFYGYTF. Written as DNA, the CDR3 is TGCAGTGCTAGTACCACAGGGTTCTATGGCTACACCTTC.

This clonotype showed up just once. This sequence joins TRBV29-1 and TRBJ2-7, with D possibly TRBD2 on 6 matching bases. Germline V gives CDR1 SQVTM, CDR2 ANQGSEA. V was clipped by 5 bases and J by 3 bases, with 11 bases between them. CDR3 length: 12 residues. Written as DNA, the CDR3 is TGCAGCGTTCGGGAGAATAGCTACGAGCAGTACTTC. Amino acid sequence: CSVRENSYEQYF.

V usage is TRBV6-1 and J usage is TRBJ2-2; weak D call: TRBD2 (5 bases). V lost 8 bases and J 2 bases, leaving 12 bases between the germline ends. Germline V gives CDR1 MNHNS, CDR2 SASEGT. The CDR3 loop spans 14 amino acids. CDR3 coding DNA: TGTGCCAGCGCGGAGGTCGGTAACACCGGGGAGCTGTTTTTT. Protein sequence: CASAEVGNTGELFF.

The chain recombines TRBV11-2 with TRBJ2-3; D is unclear. Trimming stripped 5 bases from V and 6 bases from J, with 9 bases between. Germline assignment: CDR1 SGHAT and CDR2 FQNNGV. CDR3 length: 12 residues. CDR3 protein: CASSPSVDTQYF. The DNA for the CDR3 is TGTGCCAGCAGCCCTTCCGTCGATACGCAGTATTTT.

The CDR3 loop reads CASQTRQGQETQYF. The CDR3, as DNA: TGTGCCAGCCAAACCCGACAGGGACAAGAGACCCAGTACTTC. The chain couples TRBV13 to TRBJ2-5; 7 nucleotides match TRBD1. V lost 8 bases and J lost 2; bases outside the gene matches: 8. Germline CDR1 PRHDT, CDR2 FYEKMQ (reference sequence). The CDR3 is 14 amino acids.

The gene calls are TRBV12-3 or TRBV12-4 and TRBJ1-1; a weak D match, TRBD1 (6 bases). The CDR3 spans 14 residues. With 3 bases removed from V and 1 base from J, the gap between germline ends came to 9 bases. CDR3 DNA: TGTGCCAGCAGTTTTCAGGGGAGGAACACTGAAGCTTTCTTT. Translating it yields CASSFQGRNTEAFF.

This clonotype was picked up a small number of times. The V call is TRBV12-3 or TRBV12-4, the J call TRBJ2-5, with D hard to call. The CDR3 sequence is 15 residues long. V was trimmed by 4 bases and J by 5 bases, leaving 17 bases between them. This CDR3 is CASSSRRAQLETQYF. In DNA, the CDR3 is TGTGCCAGCAGTTCACGACGTGCTCAGCTGGAGACCCAGTACTTC.

This clonotype has just a few counts. The V call is TRBV10-3, the J call TRBJ2-7; the D gene is possibly TRBD2 (6 bases). From germline, CDR1 is ENHRY and CDR2 SYGVKD. V was trimmed by 8 bases and J by 2 bases, leaving 13 bases between them. The CDR3 is made up of 13 amino acids. CDR3 sequence: CAILNSGTYEQYF. In DNA, the CDR3 is TGTGCCATCCTTAATAGCGGAACCTACGAGCAGTACTTC.

This clonotype occurred a few times. The chain combines TRBV18 with TRBJ2-7; no firm D call. Between the trimmed V and J ends, which lost 0 bases and 6 bases, there was a span of 18 bases. Germline CDR1 and CDR2: KGHSH and LQKENI. This CDR3 spans 16 amino acids. CDR3 DNA: TGTGCCAGCTCACCACCGGGTAGAGGTAGTGCCAGCGAGCAGTACTTC. Its protein product is CASSPPGRGSASEQYF.

This clonotype has more than one count but fewer than ten. The V gene is TRBV20-1, the J gene TRBJ2-1; 10 nucleotides line up with TRBD2. CDR1 is DFQATT and CDR2 is SNEGSKA in the germline V gene (reference sequence). V lost 4 bases and J lost 1; bases outside the gene matches: 4. The CDR3 has 15 amino acids. CDR3 amino acids: CSAKGLAASYNEQFF. The CDR3 DNA reads as TGCAGTGCTAAAGGACTAGCGGCTTCCTACAATGAGCAGTTCTTC.

This clonotype was observed many times. J is TRBJ2-7 and V is TRBV5-6, with unresolved D. V was trimmed by 0 bases and J by 6 bases, leaving 16 bases between them. Looked up from germline, CDR1 is SGHDT and CDR2 is YYEEEE. The CDR3 is made up of 15 amino acids. CDR3 protein: CASSLGPSLPSEQYF. The CDR3 nucleotides are TGTGCCAGCAGCTTGGGCCCCTCCCTACCTTCCGAGCAGTACTTC.

This clonotype showed up many times. The chain uses TRBV12-3 or TRBV12-4 and TRBJ2-2; 9 positions match TRBD1. V lost 4 bases to trimming and J lost 1 base; unmatched junction nucleotides: 4. The CDR3 loop spans 16 amino acids. The CDR3 spells CASSSPGQGNTGELFF. CDR3 nucleotide sequence: TGTGCCAGCAGTTCTCCGGGACAGGGGAACACCGGGGAGCTGTTTTTT.

The J gene is TRBJ2-1, the V gene TRBV28; D perhaps matches TRBD1 (6 bases). CDR1 and CDR2 from the germline V gene are MDHEN and SYDVKM. Trimming shortened V by 8 bases and J by 9 bases, and 23 bases separated the two germline ends. This CDR3 has 15 residues. The CDR3 protein is CASLGPGDLRGEQFF. Here the CDR3 DNA reads TGTGCCAGCCTGGGTCCAGGGGATCTGCGCGGTGAGCAGTTCTTC. The variable domain in full, with the rest retrieved from reference TRBV28 and TRBJ2-1, is DVKVTQSSRYLVKRTGEKVFLECVQDMDHENMFWYRQDPGLGLRLIYFSYDVKMKEKGDIPEGYSVSREKKERFSLILESASTNQTSMYLCASLGPGDLRGEQFFGPGTRLTVL.

This clonotype has a handful of counts. J is TRBJ2-1 and V is TRBV11-3, with D possibly matching TRBD2 (5 bases). Germline V gene lookup returns CDR1 SGHNT and CDR2 YENEEA. Trimming pared 5 bases from V and 4 bases from J, leaving 12 bases between. The CDR3 totals 14 residues. The CDR3 sequence is CASSASAGYNEQFF. The CDR3, as DNA: TGTGCCAGCAGCGCAAGCGCGGGTTACAATGAGCAGTTCTTC.

This clonotype showed up many times. The chain links TRBV7-2 to TRBJ2-2; tentative D call: TRBD2 (5 bases). There are 14 residues in the CDR3. CDR1 is SGHTA and CDR2 is FQGNSA in the germline V gene. The V and J ends lost 5 bases and 4 bases respectively, with 11 bases between them. This CDR3 is CASSTGLVTGELFF. The CDR3, as DNA: TGTGCCAGCAGCACCGGACTTGTCACCGGGGAGCTGTTTTTT.

This clonotype was observed at least ten times. The chain links TRBV5-1 to TRBJ2-2, with 7 nucleotides matching TRBD1. The length of the CDR3 is 15 residues. V was pared by 2 bases and J by 3 bases, with 4 bases of the junction left unmatched. Germline V gene data show CDR1 as SGHRS and CDR2 as YFSETQ. The CDR3 DNA sequence: TGCGCCAGCAGCTTTAGACAGGGCGACACCGGGGAGCTGTTTTTT. As protein: CASSFRQGDTGELFF.

This clonotype was counted at least ten times. The rearrangement links TRBV20-1 to TRBJ2-7; 9 bases line up with TRBD1. The CDR3 is 14 amino acids. Germline V lookup: CDR1 DFQATT, CDR2 SNEGSKA (reference sequence). J was trimmed by 7 bases and V by 6 bases; bases with no gene match: 13. The CDR3 protein is CSAEIPGQGWEQYF. CDR3 sequence (DNA): TGCAGTGCGGAAATCCCGGGACAGGGTTGGGAGCAGTACTTC.

The chain recombines TRBV7-2 with TRBJ1-2, with TRBD1 matching 8 bases. Germline CDR1 is SGHTA and CDR2 is FQGNSA. The CDR3 is 14 amino acids. Losses at the gene ends were 4 bases for V and 4 bases for J; bases not matched to a gene: 5. The CDR3, as DNA: TGTGCCAGCAGCTCCCGAGGGACAGGCTATGGCTACACCTTC. It codes for CASSSRGTGYGYTF.

This clonotype has more than one count but fewer than ten. The gene calls are TRBV5-1 and TRBJ2-5; D is undetermined. Germline V gene sequence: CDR1 SGHRS, CDR2 YFSETQ. This CDR3 region has 13 residues. Trimming stripped 5 bases from V and 3 bases from J, with 11 bases between. The CDR3 protein is CASSKGSKETQYF. The CDR3 region has the DNA TGCGCCAGCAGTAAGGGCAGTAAAGAGACCCAGTACTTC.

This clonotype was seen more than once but under ten times. V usage is TRBV20-1 and J usage is TRBJ1-5; 9 bases are a match to TRBD1. Germline V lookup: CDR1 DFQATT, CDR2 SNEGSKA (reference sequence). This CDR3 comprises 15 residues. The J segment lost 3 bases and the V segment lost 5 bases, leaving 8 bases of the junction unmatched. CDR3 nucleotide sequence: TGCAGTGCTCTAATTACAGGGGGCTACAATCAGCCCCAGCATTTT. The encoded protein is CSALITGGYNQPQHF.

The chain is built from TRBV12-3 or TRBV12-4 and TRBJ2-1; 9 nucleotides agree with TRBD1. This CDR3 region has 14 residues. Germline trimming cut 5 bases from V and 8 bases from J; bases unmatched to any gene: 7. CDR3 DNA sequence: TGTGCCAGCAGTCCGGACAGGGGAGGCGATGAGCAGTTCTTC. Translation: CASSPDRGGDEQFF.

This sequence joins TRBV3-1 and TRBJ1-6; D remains unclear. The CDR3 loop spans 14 amino acids. The germline CDR1 and CDR2 sequences are LGHDT and YNNKEL (reference sequence). Trimming took 5 bases from V and 7 from J, leaving 12 bases between them. The DNA of the CDR3 is TGTGCCAGCAGCACGGCCGCGGCCAATTCACCCCTCCACTTT. Its protein product is CASSTAAANSPLHF.

The J gene is TRBJ2-5, the V gene TRBV20-1, with 7 bases that match TRBD2. Germline assignment: CDR1 DFQATT and CDR2 SNEGSKA (reference sequence). Trimming at V came to 3 bases and at J to 3 bases, leaving 10 bases not matched to a gene. This CDR3 comprises 15 residues. The CDR3 loop is CSASLPGGRKETQYF. CDR3 nucleotide sequence: TGCAGTGCTAGCCTCCCGGGAGGTCGTAAAGAGACCCAGTACTTC.

This clonotype turned up a few times. CDR3 in amino acids: CSARSIAGSTDTQYF. The DNA for the CDR3 is TGCAGTGCTAGATCGATAGCGGGAAGCACAGATACGCAGTATTTT. This sequence joins TRBV20-1 and TRBJ2-3; 8 bases agree with TRBD2. Unmatched junction bases numbered 4, after V lost 2 bases and J lost 0 bases. In germline, CDR1 is DFQATT, CDR2 SNEGSKA (reference sequence). The CDR3 consists of 15 residues.

This clonotype was recorded a few times. This chain joins TRBV27 and TRBJ2-7, with D uncertain. This CDR3 is 11 amino acids long. The germline V gene has CDR1 MNHEY and CDR2 SMNVEV (reference sequence). V lost 8 bases, J lost 3 bases, and 8 bases lay in between. CDR3 sequence reads: CASGTIYEQYF. Written as DNA, the CDR3 is TGTGCCAGCGGAACCATCTACGAGCAGTACTTC.

At least ten counts were recorded for this clonotype. The chain employs TRBV3-1 and TRBJ1-1; a weak D match, TRBD1 (5 bases). The CDR3 loop spans 13 amino acids. V was trimmed by 4 bases and J by 5 bases, leaving 11 bases between them. CDR1 and CDR2 from the germline V gene are LGHDT and YNNKEL (reference sequence). The CDR3 loop reads CASSPRGGTEAFF. The DNA of the CDR3 is TGTGCCAGCAGCCCTAGGGGAGGGACTGAAGCTTTCTTT.